This TCR beta chain was sequenced for a study of T cell responses to AZD1222 COVID-19 vaccine. Some clones are missing from TCRdb's copy, which holds only in-frame ones; the method was immunoSEQ multiplex PCR. The repertoire holds some 150,000 clones, with 85% to 90% as singletons. A note on this clone: The antigen is unknown.

Overall study findings and caveats: Baseline seropositivity characterized only six AZD1222 recipients. An increase in Spike-specific TCR breadth and depth was observed after two AZD1222 doses. The study found vaccine-associated CD4 TCRs spanning spike, dominant at 160-218 and 743-854.

V was clipped by 4 bases and J by 7 bases, with 17 bases between them. The germline V gene has CDR1 SGDLS and CDR2 YYNGEE. The CDR3 contains 15 residues. The sample here was peripheral blood, taken on day 0 of AZD1222 vaccination. The rearrangement links TRBV9 to TRBJ2-2; a possible D gene is TRBD2 (7 bases). The source of this sequence is an adult in good health. CDR3 coding DNA: TGTGCCAGCAGCCCTTTGTCGGGGGGCTTCGGGGAGCTGTTTTTT. Translated: CASSPLSGGFGELFF. The whole variable domain, filled in from reference TRBV9 and TRBJ2-2, reads DSGVTQTPKHLITATGQRVTLRCSPRSGDLSVYWYQQSLDQGLQFLIQYYNGEERAKGNILERFSAQQFPDLHSELNLSSLELGDSALYFCASSPLSGGFGELFFGEGSRLTVL.